What follows are 18 T cell receptor beta chains derived from one specimen sequenced in a study of T cells after yellow fever vaccination (dated by TCRdb to 2018 to 2020). The library was made by 5' RACE. Sequencing relied on an Illumina HiSeq 2500. TCRdb reworked the public reads: Q25 trimming with fastp, MiXCR clone assembly, productive beta chains retained. Duplicate CDR3 protein sequences are folded into a single record with the most common DNA and genes. The sample has roughly 340,000 distinct CDR3 sequences on record, 8.7% of them singletons. Clones ranked in the top ten supply around 17% of the sample. What the treatment or condition label conveys for this sample: live attenuated yellow fever vaccine strain. The sequenced sample was PBMCs, obtained on the day of the first yellow fever vaccination. The origin of the receptors is a man younger than 30 who received the YFV17D yellow fever vaccine.

This clonotype has a handful of counts. The chain couples TRBV4-3 to TRBJ2-2, with D possibly matching TRBD2 (6 bases). Per germline, CDR1 LGHNA and CDR2 YSLEER. This CDR3 region has 16 residues. The ends were cut back, 4 bases at V and 6 bases at J, with 18 bases in the middle. The CDR3 region has the DNA TGCGCCAGCAGCCTAGCACGCGGGGTTCGGGCCGGGGAGCTGTTTTTT. Encoded protein: CASSLARGVRAGELFF.

This clonotype occurred a few times. The chain employs TRBV24-1 and TRBJ2-1; TRBD2 matches at 9 bases. In germline, CDR1 is KGHDR, CDR2 SFDVKD. CDR3 length equals 16 residues. V lost 1 base and J lost 4; bases outside the gene matches: 4. The CDR3 bases are TGTGCCACCAGTGATTTCGGCGGGGGGGTTTACAATGAGCAGTTCTTC. Amino acid sequence: CATSDFGGGVYNEQFF.

Only a few counts were recorded for this clonotype. This chain uses TRBV5-1 with TRBJ1-1; 7 bases are shared with TRBD1. The ends lost 4 bases at V and 4 bases at J; junction bases unmatched: 4. The V gene's germline CDR1 is SGHRS and CDR2 YFSETQ. The CDR3 extends over 13 amino acids. The chain's CDR3 is CASSPQGFTEAFF. In DNA form, the CDR3 reads TGCGCCAGCAGCCCACAGGGGTTCACTGAAGCTTTCTTT.

This clonotype was found many times. The chain couples TRBV18 to TRBJ2-7; a weak D match, TRBD1 (6 bases). V lost 10 bases and J lost 5, with 27 bases in between. CDR1 KGHSH and CDR2 LQKENI come from the germline V gene. The CDR3 is made up of 16 amino acids. CDR3 sequence reads: CATTGISQGNNHEQYF. The CDR3 DNA is TGTGCCACCACCGGCATCAGCCAGGGGAACAACCACGAGCAGTACTTC.

This clonotype was seen many times. The CDR3 sequence is CASSSSGGSYEQYF. In DNA, the CDR3 is TGCGCCAGCAGCTCATCGGGGGGCTCCTACGAGCAGTACTTC. The chain is built from TRBV5-1 and TRBJ2-7, with 7 positions matching TRBD2. Trimming removed 3 bases from V and 0 bases from J; junction bases left unmatched: 3. Germline CDR1 reads SGHRS; CDR2 reads YFSETQ. This CDR3 region has 14 residues. The complete variable domain, with remaining parts taken from reference TRBV5-1 and TRBJ2-7, reads KAGVTQTPRYLIKTRGQQVTLSCSPISGHRSVSWYQQTPGQGLQFLFEYFSETQRNKGNFPGRFSGRQFSNSRSEMNVSTLELGDSALYLCASSSSGGSYEQYFGPGTRLTVT.

The sample holds a few counts of this clonotype. The chain is built from TRBV20-1 and TRBJ1-2; D not certain. The CDR3 extends over 14 amino acids. The ends were cut back, 1 base at V and 4 bases at J, with 13 bases in the middle. The V gene's germline CDR1 is DFQATT and CDR2 SNEGSKA (reference sequence). CDR3 loop: CSARALTLSYGYTF. The CDR3 nucleotides read TGCAGTGCTAGAGCCCTGACATTATCCTATGGCTACACCTTC.

This clonotype turned up a few times. V is TRBV6-5 and J is TRBJ2-5; D is perhaps TRBD2 (6 bases). The length of the CDR3 is 13 residues. Trimming pared 2 bases from V and 9 bases from J, leaving 13 bases between. Germline loops: CDR1 MNHEY, CDR2 SVGAGI. DNA of the CDR3: TGTGCCAGCAGTTACAACGAGCGGGCACCCCAGTACTTC. Translation gives CASSYNERAPQYF.

This clonotype was recorded at least ten times. The rearrangement links TRBV7-6 to TRBJ2-7; D possibly uses TRBD1 or TRBD2 (5 bases each). Per the germline V gene, CDR1 is SGHVS and CDR2 is FNYEAQ. V was clipped by 2 bases and J by 4 bases, with 18 bases between them. There are 16 residues in the CDR3. CDR3 amino acids: CASSLRQGEGFYEQYF. CDR3 sequence (DNA): TGTGCCAGCAGCTTAAGGCAGGGAGAGGGGTTTTACGAGCAGTACTTC.

CDR3 amino acids: CASSSLRGPDTQYF. The CDR3 coding sequence is TGTGCCAGCAGTTCCCTCAGGGGGCCGGATACGCAGTATTTT. The chain carries TRBV27 and TRBJ2-3; 8 bases agree with TRBD1. The CDR3 contains 14 residues. From germline, CDR1 is MNHEY and CDR2 SMNVEV (reference sequence). Germline trimming cut 4 bases from V and 6 bases from J; bases unmatched to any gene: 6.

To note about this clonotype: This may arise from a read error, as a much more abundant clone is one base away. This chain uses TRBV20-1 with TRBJ2-5; perhaps TRBD1 as D (5 bases). Germline CDR1 and CDR2: DFQATT and SNEGSKA (reference sequence). Trimming shortened V by 8 bases and J by 2 bases, and 15 bases separated the two germline ends. CDR3 length: 13 residues. This chain's CDR3 is CSLRHAGQETQYF. CDR3 DNA: TGCAGTCTCAGGCACGCAGGGCAAGAGACCCAGTACTTC.

This clonotype appeared a few times. The chain couples TRBV29-1 to TRBJ2-1, with a weak D call TRBD1 (6 bases). Germline CDR1 reads SQVTM; CDR2 reads ANQGSEA. V shed 0 bases and J shed 6 bases, with 15 bases lying between them. This CDR3 spans 15 amino acids. The CDR3 loop is CSVEDPRTVLNEQFF. The CDR3 DNA reads TGCAGCGTTGAAGATCCCAGGACAGTTCTCAATGAGCAGTTCTTC.

The chain carries TRBV5-1 and TRBJ2-2; TRBD1 matches 10 bases. This CDR3 spans 16 amino acids. In germline, CDR1 is SGHRS, CDR2 YFSETQ. V dropped 1 base and J dropped 4; count of bases not matched to a gene: 4. CDR3 region: CASSLKGTGATGELFF. DNA of the CDR3: TGCGCCAGCAGCTTGAAGGGGACAGGGGCCACCGGGGAGCTGTTTTTT. Complete variable domain (other parts from reference TRBV5-1 and TRBJ2-2): KAGVTQTPRYLIKTRGQQVTLSCSPISGHRSVSWYQQTPGQGLQFLFEYFSETQRNKGNFPGRFSGRQFSNSRSEMNVSTLELGDSALYLCASSLKGTGATGELFFGEGSRLTVL.

This clonotype has more than one count but fewer than ten. The chain links TRBV20-1 to TRBJ2-1, with TRBD1 matching over 8 bases. This CDR3 contains 14 residues. V lost 2 bases, J lost 8 bases, and 8 bases stayed unmatched. Germline V gene lookup returns CDR1 DFQATT and CDR2 SNEGSKA (reference sequence). This CDR3 reads CSARNSQGADEQFF. CDR3 DNA sequence: TGCAGTGCTAGAAATTCCCAGGGGGCCGATGAGCAGTTCTTC.

The V and J genes are TRBV24-1 and TRBJ1-1, with a weak D call TRBD1 (5 bases). The CDR3 is 14 residues long. Germline CDR1 reads KGHDR; CDR2 reads SFDVKD. V lost 5 bases and J 2 bases, leaving 11 bases between the germline ends. The CDR3 loop reads CATSAGLPNTEAFF. The DNA for the CDR3 is TGTGCCACCAGTGCGGGACTGCCAAACACTGAAGCTTTCTTT.

This clonotype has a handful of counts. This chain links TRBV20-1 with TRBJ1-1, with no clear D. The CDR3 loop spans 11 amino acids. Germline CDR1 reads DFQATT; CDR2 reads SNEGSKA (reference sequence). V gave up 1 base and J gave up 7 bases, with 7 bases separating them. CDR3: CSARAFLEAFF. CDR3 bases: TGCAGTGCTAGAGCCTTCCTTGAAGCTTTCTTT.

The V call is TRBV7-3, the J call TRBJ2-1; 7 positions agree with TRBD1. Trimming cost V 5 bases and J 2 bases; bases outside gene matches: 6. This CDR3 is 15 amino acids long. From germline, CDR1 is SGHTA and CDR2 FQGTGA. This CDR3 is CASSPGTVPYNEQFF. CDR3 DNA sequence: TGTGCCAGCAGCCCAGGGACAGTACCCTACAATGAGCAGTTCTTC.

The J gene is TRBJ1-2, the V gene TRBV6-1, with D perhaps matching TRBD1 (6 bases). The V end was cut by 6 bases, the J end by 8 bases, with 25 bases between. From germline, CDR1 is MNHNS and CDR2 SASEGT. This CDR3 has 16 residues. CDR3 loop: CASSLGGQWRRSGYTF. The DNA of the CDR3 is TGTGCCAGCAGCCTCGGGGGACAATGGAGGCGATCGGGCTACACCTTC.

This clonotype was counted only a few times. The V and J genes are TRBV4-2 and TRBJ2-7; D is tentatively TRBD1 or TRBD2 (5 bases each). The germline gives CDR1 LGHNA, CDR2 YNFKEQ. Trimming took 0 bases from V and 1 from J, leaving 10 bases between them. This CDR3 comprises 15 residues. In nucleotides, the CDR3 is TGTGCCAGCAGCCAAGAAGATTGGGGGTCCTACGAGCAGTACGTC. It codes for CASSQEDWGSYEQYV.